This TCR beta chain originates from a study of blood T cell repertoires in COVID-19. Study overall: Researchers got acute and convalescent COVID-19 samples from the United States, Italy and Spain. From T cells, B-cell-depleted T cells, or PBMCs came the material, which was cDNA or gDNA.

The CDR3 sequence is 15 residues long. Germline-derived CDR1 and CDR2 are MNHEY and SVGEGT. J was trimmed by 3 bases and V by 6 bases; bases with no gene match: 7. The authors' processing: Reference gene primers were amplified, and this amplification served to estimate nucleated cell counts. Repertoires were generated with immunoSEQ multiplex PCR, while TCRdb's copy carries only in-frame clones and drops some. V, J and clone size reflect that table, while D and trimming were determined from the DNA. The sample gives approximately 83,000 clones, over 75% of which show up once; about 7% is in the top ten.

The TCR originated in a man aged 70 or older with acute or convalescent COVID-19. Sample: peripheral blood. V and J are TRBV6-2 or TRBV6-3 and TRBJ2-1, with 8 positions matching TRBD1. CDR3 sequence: CASSRGRDLYNEQFF. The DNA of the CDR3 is TGTGCCAGCAGCAGGGGGCGGGACCTCTACAATGAGCAGTTCTTC.